These 6 T cell receptor beta chains originate from one sample sequenced in a study of cytomegalovirus exposure and HLA in healthy donors (dated by TCRdb to 2016 to 2017). The library came from the immunoSEQ multiplex PCR assay. For the multiplex PCR, a mixture combining 60 forward primers for TCR Vbeta segments and 13 reverse primers for TCR Jbeta segments was used. Not all clones reach the TCRdb copy of this immuneACCESS table, which keeps in-frame sequences only. Checked studies attribute under half of the gap to unresolved V genes and leave the rest unexplained. In this sample the table shows some 150,000 clones, around two thirds of which occur a single time. Of the sample, just under 3% is held by the ten largest clones. The material sequenced was PBMCs. These TCRs come from a man aged 35-49 years in good health and CMV-seronegative.

The rearrangement links TRBV7-2 to TRBJ2-1; tentative D call: TRBD2 (5 bases). This CDR3 region has 14 residues. The V gene lost 4 bases and the J gene lost 11 bases, with 18 bases spanning the gap. Germline assignment: CDR1 SGHTA and CDR2 FQGNSA. In nucleotides, the CDR3 is TGTGCCAGCAGCTCAGCCCCAACCGGGGTTCAGCAGTTCTTC. It encodes CASSSAPTGVQQFF. The whole variable domain, filled in from reference TRBV7-2 and TRBJ2-1, reads GAGVSQSPSNKVTEKGKDVELRCDPISGHTALYWYRQSLGQGLEFLIYFQGNSAPDKSGLPSDRFSAERTGGSVSTLTIQRTQQEDSAVYLCASSSAPTGVQQFFGPGTRLTVL.

V usage is TRBV7-2 and J usage is TRBJ2-3; 9 nucleotides align to TRBD2. The junction had 15 bases not matched to a gene; V was cut back by 5 bases and J by 3 bases. The CDR3 is 18 residues long. The germline V gene has CDR1 SGHTA and CDR2 FQGNSA. CDR3 DNA sequence: TGTGCCAGCAGCCTCGTCCGTGGGGCGGGAGGGGGGACAGATACGCAGTATTTT. Amino acid sequence: CASSLVRGAGGGTDTQYF.

The count of this clone is one. V and J are TRBV18 and TRBJ2-5; D may be TRBD1 (6 bases). This CDR3 contains 14 residues. V lost 3 bases to trimming and J lost 7 bases, with 15 bases between them. Germline V CDR1 and CDR2: KGHSH, LQKENI. CDR3 region: CASSPRQDVGTQYF. For the CDR3, the DNA is TGTGCCAGCTCACCCCGACAGGATGTAGGGACCCAGTACTTC.

This chain joins TRBV14 and TRBJ2-1; 8 bases map to TRBD2. With V trimmed by 4 bases and J by 5 bases, 4 bases remained unmatched. From germline, CDR1 is SGHDN and CDR2 FVKESK. The CDR3 runs 14 residues. CDR3: CASSRLLADNEQFF. As DNA, the CDR3 is TGTGCCAGCAGCCGCTTACTAGCGGACAATGAGCAGTTCTTC. Based on the CDR3 plus reference TRBV14 and TRBJ2-1, the full variable domain is EAGVTQFPSHSVIEKGQTVTLRCDPISGHDNLYWYRRVMGKEIKFLLHFVKESKQDESGMPNNRFLAERTGGTYSTLKVQPAELEDSGVYFCASSRLLADNEQFFGPGTRLTVL.

The rearrangement links TRBV7-3 to TRBJ2-7; no firm D call. CDR3 length: 14 amino acids. Trimming removed 2 bases at V and 0 bases at J, with 8 bases between. Germline-derived CDR1 and CDR2 are SGHTA and FQGTGA. CDR3 region: CASSLGSSSYEQYF. CDR3 DNA sequence: TGTGCCAGCAGCTTAGGCAGTTCCTCCTACGAGCAGTACTTC.

V and J are TRBV5-5 and TRBJ1-1, with a possible D match to TRBD1 (5 bases). This CDR3 contains 13 residues. V was clipped by 5 bases and J by 4 bases, with 12 bases between them. Germline assignment: CDR1 SGHKS and CDR2 YYEKEE (reference sequence). This CDR3 reads CASRPAGFTEAFF. CDR3 coding DNA: TGTGCCAGCAGGCCCGCAGGGTTCACTGAAGCTTTCTTT.